This entry lists 21 T cell receptor beta chains sequenced from one sample in a study of CD8 T cells in ankylosing spondylitis. TCRdb ran MiXCR on the 5' RACE reads and lists one entry per CDR3 protein. The sample contains 750,000 to 850,000 distinct CDR3 sequences, over 9.5% of which appear only once. What these receptors recognize is not known. General study points: Characteristic of ankylosing spondylitis blood, it appeared, was a TCR beta motif comprising fewer than 10 highly homologous variants.

Sequenced input: blood, either unsorted or a sorted T cell fraction (not recorded which). The receptors stem from a male donor with ankylosing spondylitis.

This clonotype was observed a few times. The V call is TRBV20-1, the J call TRBJ1-1; D is ambiguous. The CDR3 length is 13 residues. The ends were cut back, 3 bases at V and 5 bases at J, with 13 bases in the middle. CDR1 is DFQATT and CDR2 is SNEGSKA in the germline V gene (reference sequence). DNA of the CDR3: TGCAGTGCTAGCGCGGTCCGAAGGACTGAAGCTTTCTTT. Protein sequence: CSASAVRRTEAFF.

The chain uses TRBV7-2 and TRBJ2-4, with a weak D call TRBD2 (7 bases). Germline V gene data show CDR1 as SGHTA and CDR2 as FQGNSA. Trimming took off 6 bases at V and 3 bases at J, with 15 bases between the two ends. This CDR3 is 15 amino acids long. The CDR3 nucleotides are TGTGCCAGCAGAAAGGGGGGGTCGGACAAAAACATTCAGTACTTC. The encoded protein is CASRKGGSDKNIQYF.

This clonotype was observed at least ten times. For the CDR3, the DNA is TGCAGTGCTAGAGATTTACTCCACGAGCAGTACTTC. Translating gives CSARDLLHEQYF. This chain uses TRBV20-1 with TRBJ2-7; no definite D call. The CDR3 consists of 12 residues. The germline V gene has CDR1 DFQATT and CDR2 SNEGSKA (reference sequence). The V and J ends lost 0 bases and 5 bases respectively, with 8 bases between them.

This clonotype was seen a few times. This chain links TRBV10-3 with TRBJ1-1, with D perhaps matching TRBD1 (5 bases). The CDR3 sequence is 14 residues long. The V end was cut by 4 bases, the J end by 7 bases, with 16 bases between. Germline V gene lookup returns CDR1 ENHRY and CDR2 SYGVKD. The CDR3 bases are TGTGCCATCAGTGTAGGGGCCCCACCGAATGAAGCTTTCTTT. Translated, it gives CAISVGAPPNEAFF.

This clonotype came up many times. The CDR3 sequence: CASSLTPGNQPQHF. The DNA for the CDR3 is TGTGCCAGCAGCTTAACGCCGGGGAATCAGCCCCAGCATTTT. This chain connects TRBV7-2 to TRBJ1-5; no firm D call. The V end was cut by 2 bases, the J end by 4 bases, with 9 bases between. CDR3 length equals 14 residues. The V gene's germline CDR1 is SGHTA and CDR2 FQGNSA.

This clonotype has just a few counts. The chain joins TRBV4-3 to TRBJ1-2; 8 bases are a match to TRBD1. The CDR3 spans 15 residues. In germline, CDR1 is LGHNA, CDR2 YSLEER. Germline trimming cut 0 bases from V and 7 bases from J; bases unmatched to any gene: 7. The CDR3 coding sequence is TGCGCCAGCAGCCAAGATTCCCAGGGGGCGGTTGGCTACACCTTC. It encodes CASSQDSQGAVGYTF.

This clonotype was seen only a few times. V is TRBV5-1 and J is TRBJ1-2, with a possible D match to TRBD1 (6 bases). The CDR3 runs to 13 residues. Germline-derived CDR1 and CDR2 are SGHRS and YFSETQ. The V end lost 4 bases, the J end lost 7 bases, and 14 bases lay between the germline ends. The DNA for the CDR3 is TGCGCCAGCAGCCCAACAGGGTCGGGTGGCTACACCTTC. It is translated as CASSPTGSGGYTF.

This clonotype was seen repeatedly, ten times or more. The rearrangement joins TRBV4-3 to TRBJ2-1, with 10 positions matching TRBD1. Per the germline V gene, CDR1 is LGHNA and CDR2 is YSLEER. The V and J ends lost 3 bases and 6 bases, in that order; junction bases with no gene match: 8. CDR3 length equals 16 residues. CDR3 in DNA: TGCGCCAGCAGCCAGGTCGGGACAGGGGTGGGCAATGAGCAGTTCTTC. Encoded protein: CASSQVGTGVGNEQFF.

V and J are TRBV7-2 and TRBJ2-7; D is possibly TRBD1 (6 bases). The CDR3 runs 13 residues. V lost 7 bases to trimming and J lost 5 bases, with 15 bases between them. Germline CDR1 is SGHTA and CDR2 is FQGNSA. The CDR3 loop is CASNNWGQDEQYF. For the CDR3, the DNA is TGTGCCAGCAATAATTGGGGGCAGGACGAGCAGTACTTC.

This clonotype was observed a few times. V usage is TRBV20-1 and J usage is TRBJ1-4, with a weak D call TRBD1 (5 bases). CDR1 DFQATT and CDR2 SNEGSKA come from the germline V gene (reference sequence). Trimming shortened V by 0 bases and J by 8 bases, and 13 bases separated the two germline ends. The CDR3 has 14 amino acids. CDR3 in DNA: TGCAGTGCTAGAGATCTATCGGGGGACGAAAAACTGTTTTTT. Translated: CSARDLSGDEKLFF.

This clonotype came up many times. This chain uses TRBV7-9 with TRBJ1-1; D gene uncertain. The CDR3 consists of 14 residues. Germline V CDR1 and CDR2: SEHNR, FQNEAQ (reference sequence). V shed 1 base and J shed 1 base, with 7 bases lying between them. The CDR3 region has the DNA TGTGCCAGCAGCTTAGTACGCAGGAACACTGAAGCTTTCTTT. Translation: CASSLVRRNTEAFF. The complete variable domain, with remaining parts taken from reference TRBV7-9 and TRBJ1-1, reads DTGVSQNPRHKITKRGQNVTFRCDPISEHNRLYWYRQTLGQGPEFLTYFQNEAQLEKSRLLSDRFSAERPKGSFSTLEIQRTEQGDSAMYLCASSLVRRNTEAFFGQGTRLTVV.

The rearrangement joins TRBV18 to TRBJ2-7; D call uncertain. The CDR3 length is 14 residues. V shed 3 bases and J shed 5 bases, with 14 bases lying between them. CDR1 and CDR2 from the germline V gene are KGHSH and LQKENI. CDR3 protein: CASSPQNLLHEQYF. DNA for the CDR3: TGTGCCAGCTCACCGCAGAACCTTCTCCACGAGCAGTACTTC.

This clonotype was observed many times. The rearrangement joins TRBV12-3 or TRBV12-4 to TRBJ2-3; TRBD2 might be the D (7 bases). The CDR3 runs to 14 residues. The V end was cut by 2 bases, the J end by 4 bases, with 10 bases between. The CDR3 here is CASSLRGGPDTQYF. As DNA, the CDR3 is TGTGCCAGCAGTTTAAGGGGGGGCCCAGATACGCAGTATTTT.

The chain uses TRBV20-1 and TRBJ1-6; D remains ambiguous. The V end lost 0 bases, the J end lost 6 bases, and 12 bases lay between the germline ends. The V gene's germline CDR1 is DFQATT and CDR2 SNEGSKA (reference sequence). This CDR3 is 15 amino acids long. The CDR3: CSAREASWGNSPLHF. The CDR3 nucleotides are TGCAGTGCTAGAGAGGCGTCCTGGGGTAATTCACCCCTCCACTTT.

This sequence joins TRBV14 and TRBJ1-1; D ambiguous. CDR3 length equals 14 residues. The V end lost 1 base, the J end lost 1 base, and 7 bases lay between the germline ends. Germline assignment: CDR1 SGHDN and CDR2 FVKESK. The CDR3 loop is CASSQVRGNTEAFF. CDR3 bases: TGTGCCAGCAGCCAAGTACGGGGGAACACTGAAGCTTTCTTT.

This clonotype was seen at least ten times. V is TRBV5-1 and J is TRBJ2-1; tentatively, D is TRBD1 (6 bases). Trimming cost V 2 bases and J 0 bases, with 9 bases left between them. Germline lookup yields CDR1 SGHRS and CDR2 YFSETQ. The CDR3 sequence is 15 residues long. CDR3 sequence reads: CASSLQGVSYNEQFF. The CDR3 DNA sequence: TGCGCCAGCAGCTTACAGGGTGTCTCCTACAATGAGCAGTTCTTC.

The sample holds a few counts of this clonotype. The V call is TRBV4-2, the J call TRBJ2-5; 10 nucleotides line up with TRBD2. The length of the CDR3 is 16 residues. J gave up 5 bases and V 0 bases, and 6 bases lay outside the gene matches. The germline V gene has CDR1 LGHNA and CDR2 YNFKEQ. The CDR3, as DNA: TGTGCCAGCAGCCAAGATCTTTTGGGACTAGCGGAGACCCAGTACTTC. Amino acid sequence: CASSQDLLGLAETQYF.

The rearrangement joins TRBV20-1 to TRBJ1-1; D unresolved. Trimming left V 6 bases short and J 3 bases short, with 17 bases between. Germline loops: CDR1 DFQATT, CDR2 SNEGSKA (reference sequence). The CDR3 has 14 amino acids. The CDR3 sequence: CSAIDRYVYTEAFF. CDR3 in DNA: TGCAGTGCCATCGACCGTTACGTATACACTGAAGCTTTCTTT.

V is TRBV4-1 and J is TRBJ2-7, with D possibly matching TRBD2 (6 bases). CDR1 is MGHRA, CDR2 YSYEKL, per germline. V dropped 3 bases and J dropped 3 bases, with 15 bases sitting between them. CDR3 length: 15 amino acids. The CDR3 spells CASSQRGGTIYEQYF. The CDR3 DNA follows: TGCGCCAGCAGCCAGAGGGGAGGAACGATCTACGAGCAGTACTTC.

This clonotype has just a few counts. The chain joins TRBV18 to TRBJ2-1; 7 positions agree with TRBD1. V lost 0 bases to trimming and J lost 0 bases; unmatched junction nucleotides: 8. Germline V gene data show CDR1 as KGHSH and CDR2 as LQKENI. The CDR3 runs 18 residues. The CDR3 DNA reads as TGTGCCAGCTCACCACCGCACAGGGGTCTTCTCTCCTACAATGAGCAGTTCTTC. Encoded protein: CASSPPHRGLLSYNEQFF. Filled out from reference TRBV18 and TRBJ2-1, the complete variable domain reads NAGVMQNPRHLVRRRGQEARLRCSPMKGHSHVYWYRQLPEEGLKFMVYLQKENIIDESGMPKERFSAEFPKEGPSILRIQQVVRGDSAAYFCASSPPHRGLLSYNEQFFGPGTRLTVL.

The V call is TRBV5-6, the J call TRBJ1-6; tentative D call: TRBD1 (6 bases). The V end was cut by 0 bases, the J end by 10 bases, with 11 bases between. This CDR3 is built from 14 residues. CDR1 and CDR2 (germline): SGHDT, YYEEEE. CDR3 bases: TGTGCCAGCAGCTTGGGGGGGGGCGAATCACCCCTCCACTTT. Translated: CASSLGGGESPLHF.